The entry below gives a single T cell receptor (beta chain) sequence along with its context. No antigen is known for it. These data are taken from a study of OX40 agonist ivuxolimab in advanced cancers. Study overall: Six ivuxolimab dose levels, 0.01 to 10 mg/kg, were given intravenously every 2 weeks. Patients receiving dose escalation had hepatocellular carcinoma, melanoma, renal cell or head and neck cancer. Cohort: approximately 83% men, mean age around 61, aged about 20 to 80. Study outcomes and limitations: The specificity for antigen of the expanded peripheral T cells was not determined.

The ends lost 3 bases at V and 1 base at J; junction bases unmatched: 5. Germline-derived CDR1 and CDR2 are LNHDA and SQIVND (reference sequence). The CDR3 runs to 16 residues. TCRdb's copy holds only in-frame clones and misses some; the assay was immunoSEQ multiplex PCR. The repertoire holds roughly 100,000 clones, about 92% seen once, with approximately 3.6% in the top ten. The material sequenced was CD4+ or CD8+ T cells sorted from blood, taken in a trial of the OX40 agonist ivuxolimab. The clonotype comes from an adult with an advanced solid tumor such as melanoma, head and neck, liver or kidney cancer. The rearrangement joins TRBV19 to TRBJ2-5; 10 bases fit TRBD2. CDR3 in DNA: TGTGCCAGTAGTATGATAGCGGGGGGCTCCCAAGAGACCCAGTACTTC. This sequence encodes CASSMIAGGSQETQYF.